These 6 T cell receptor beta chains share one sample of origin, sequenced in a study of blood T cell repertoires in COVID-19. The data were produced by immunoSEQ multiplex PCR, yet TCRdb's version contains in-frame clones alone and is incomplete. The sample records a few hundred thousand clones, about 86% being singletons. Sequencing was carried out using PBMCs or T cells enriched from blood (not recorded which). All receptors derive from a man aged 50-59 years who had recovered from COVID-19.

The rearrangement links TRBV3-1 (or the pseudogene TRBV3-2) to TRBJ2-1, with 9 bases that match TRBD2. Germline-derived CDR1 and CDR2 are LGHDT and YNNKEL (reference sequence). Trimming cost V 1 base and J 4 bases; bases outside gene matches: 2. The CDR3 sequence is 15 residues long. Here the CDR3 reads CASSQGRGGYNEQFF. CDR3 DNA sequence: TGTGCCAGCAGCCAAGGGCGGGGGGGTTACAATGAGCAGTTCTTC.

J is TRBJ2-7 and V is TRBV5-1; the D gene is possibly TRBD1 (6 bases). CDR3 length equals 13 residues. The germline V gene encodes CDR1 SGHRS and CDR2 YFSETQ. With 0 bases removed from V and 7 bases from J, the gap between germline ends came to 11 bases. The CDR3 region has the DNA TGCGCCAGCAGCTTGGACAGGGCGGGTGAGCAGTACTTC. It translates to CASSLDRAGEQYF.

The rearrangement links TRBV7-6 to TRBJ1-2, with 9 bases identical to TRBD1. This CDR3 spans 16 amino acids. The germline gives CDR1 SGHVS, CDR2 FNYEAQ. V dropped 4 bases and J dropped 6; count of bases not matched to a gene: 12. The CDR3 bases are TGTGCCAGCAGCTACCAACCCGAGGGACAGGGCCATGGCTACACCTTC. Its translation is CASSYQPEGQGHGYTF.

This clone appeared once. The rearrangement links TRBV2 to TRBJ2-2, with 13 bases that match TRBD2. V lost 2 bases to trimming and J lost 5 bases; unmatched junction nucleotides: 2. This CDR3 has 16 amino acids. The V gene's germline CDR1 is SNHLY and CDR2 FYNNEI. The CDR3 sequence is CASSESTSGRTGELFF. The CDR3, as DNA: TGTGCCAGCAGTGAATCGACTAGCGGGAGGACCGGGGAGCTGTTTTTT.

CDR3 in amino acids: CASSYMRESNEQYF. The CDR3 DNA is TGTGCCAGCAGTTACATGCGGGAGTCCAACGAGCAGTACTTC. The V and J genes are TRBV6-5 and TRBJ2-7; TRBD2 agrees at 7 bases. Trimming cost V 2 bases and J 5 bases; bases outside gene matches: 6. The CDR3 extends over 14 amino acids. The germline V gene encodes CDR1 MNHEY and CDR2 SVGAGI.

This clone was observed a few times. The chain uses TRBV29-1 and TRBJ1-1; TRBD1 aligns across 11 bases. The germline V gene encodes CDR1 SQVTM and CDR2 ANQGSEA. The CDR3 consists of 15 residues. This chain's CDR3 is CGTGTGGFMNTEAFF. The CDR3 bases are TGCGGAACCGGGACAGGGGGTTTCATGAACACTGAAGCTTTCTTT.